This TCR beta chain was profiled in a study of vaccination and CD4 T cells after COVID-19. On the study more broadly: Overlapping peptides of the spike proteins of SARS-CoV-2, HCoV-NL63, HCoV-OC43 and HCoV-229E were used for cell stimulation.

As concerns this clonotype: Its antigen remains unknown.

The Oncomine TCR Beta short-read assay sequenced DNA from cultured CD4+ T cells. MiXCR, run by TCRdb on the PCR reads, gives a single entry per CDR3 protein. The table records some 20,000 distinct CDR3 sequences, roughly two fifths of them present only once. Time point indicated: late sampling 161 to 241 days after vaccination in three convalescent patients. Treatment here: approximately 9-day PBMC culture with coronavirus spike peptide pools or control peptides (ViraFEST assay). Expansion of antigen-specific T cells with peptide pools by ViraFEST preceded sequencing of TCRs. The sequences come from CD4+ T cells from blood, cultured in vitro, collected about 7 months after SARS-CoV-2 vaccination. The origin of this receptor is a human donor who had recovered from COVID-19.

The CDR3 DNA sequence: TGTGCCAGCACGACGCTAGCGGGGGGTTTAACAGAGCAGTTCTTC. Encoded protein: CASTTLAGGLTEQFF. This chain links TRBV7-3 with TRBJ2-1, with 11 bases lining up with TRBD2. Germline-derived CDR1 and CDR2 are SGHTA and FQGTGA. The CDR3 runs 15 residues. Unmatched junction bases numbered 12, after V lost 7 bases and J lost 10 bases.